This T cell receptor beta chain was sequenced in a study of early T cells in non-severe SARS-CoV-2 infection. Study overall: The input, bulk RNA from unsorted whole blood, was sequenced, and chains were unpaired.

Broader study findings: VDJdb matching skewed toward anti-spike CD8 responses, missing private and CD4 specificities.

The sample holds many counts of this clonotype. As yet, its antigen is unknown. The CDR3 runs 13 residues. V was pared by 5 bases and J by 10 bases, with 15 bases between. CDR1 and CDR2 (germline): SGHAT, FQNNGV. Researchers attached unique molecular identifiers to individual cDNA molecules. TCRdb called the 5' RACE reads again in MiXCR, with one record for every CDR3 protein. The table has under 60,000 distinct CDR3 sequences, 8% to 9% seen once. This TCR was recovered from an adult who was a healthcare worker with PCR-confirmed SARS-CoV-2 infection or an uninfected control (not recorded which). The sample consisted of whole blood. The chain couples TRBV11-2 to TRBJ2-1, with unresolved D. The CDR3: CASSPRPVAEQFF. The CDR3 nucleotides read TGTGCCAGCAGCCCCAGACCCGTCGCGGAGCAGTTCTTC. Variable domain in full (rest from reference TRBV11-2 and TRBJ2-1): EAGVAQSPRYKIIEKRQSVAFWCNPISGHATLYWYQQILGQGPKLLIQFQNNGVVDDSQLPKDRFSAERLKGVDSTLKIQPAKLEDSAVYLCASSPRPVAEQFFGPGTRLTVL.